Shown below are 17 T cell receptor beta chains from a single sample sequenced in a study of T cell repertoires in cytomegalovirus infection. No antigens are known for them. TCRdb analysed the reads with MiXCR anew, one entry per CDR3 protein. The profile shows some 110,000 distinct CDR3 sequences, around 32% of them singletons. The sample in question was CD8+ T cells from cultured PBMCs, obtained from culture after CMV antigen stimulation. The receptors were sampled from a human donor in good health (CMV status not recorded). Some clones in this sample may be carry-over from other donors' samples.

This clonotype has just a few counts. CDR3 sequence reads: CATDRATNEKLFF. The CDR3 DNA is TGTGCCACCGACCGAGCAACTAATGAAAAACTGTTTTTT. The chain is built from TRBV24-1 and TRBJ1-4; no definite D call. The CDR3 sequence is 13 residues long. V was clipped by 9 bases and J by 0 bases, with 7 bases between them. Germline V gene data show CDR1 as KGHDR and CDR2 as SFDVKD.

A few counts support this clonotype. J is TRBJ2-7 and V is TRBV7-6, with no clear D. The germline CDR1 and CDR2 sequences are SGHVS and FNYEAQ. The CDR3 is 13 residues long. Trimming removed 5 bases from V and 6 bases from J, with 14 bases in between. The CDR3 DNA is TGTGCCAGCAGCCCACCCAGCACGAGCGAGCAGTACTTC. It translates to CASSPPSTSEQYF.

The chain links TRBV2 to TRBJ2-7; 8 nucleotides match TRBD1. Germline lookup yields CDR1 SNHLY and CDR2 FYNNEI. The CDR3 sequence is 13 residues long. V dropped 3 bases and J dropped 7; count of bases not matched to a gene: 5. CDR3 nucleotide sequence: TGTGCCAGCAGTGAGAGGAGGACAGGGGAGCAGTACTTC. Amino acids: CASSERRTGEQYF.

There are a few counts of this clonotype. The chain uses TRBV6-2 or TRBV6-3 and TRBJ2-7; D may be TRBD1 (6 bases). Germline CDR1 MNHEY, CDR2 SVGEGT. Between the trimmed V and J ends, which lost 6 bases and 5 bases, there was a span of 17 bases. CDR3 size: 14 residues. CDR3 sequence reads: CASSNRQVGNEQYF. The CDR3 coding sequence is TGTGCCAGCAGCAACCGACAGGTTGGCAACGAGCAGTACTTC.

This sequence joins TRBV4-1 and TRBJ2-3; TRBD2 agrees at 15 bases. V gave up 3 bases and J gave up 2 bases; unmatched junction bases: 6. Per the germline V gene, CDR1 is MGHRA and CDR2 is YSYEKL. The CDR3 is made up of 18 amino acids. CDR3 region: CASSHGTSGGSFTDTQYF. CDR3 DNA: TGCGCCAGCAGCCACGGGACTAGCGGGGGGTCTTTCACAGATACGCAGTATTTT.

This clonotype was counted a single time. This chain connects TRBV5-1 to TRBJ1-1; weak D call: TRBD1 (5 bases). V lost 0 bases and J lost 4, with 13 bases in between. From germline, CDR1 is SGHRS and CDR2 YFSETQ. The CDR3 spans 15 residues. CDR3 sequence (DNA): TGCGCCAGCAGCTTGGTCGGGGACGGCCTCACTGAAGCTTTCTTT. This sequence encodes CASSLVGDGLTEAFF.

The chain is built from TRBV27 and TRBJ2-7; D gene ambiguous. The V and J ends lost 3 bases and 7 bases respectively, with 13 bases between them. The germline gives CDR1 MNHEY, CDR2 SMNVEV (reference sequence). CDR3 size: 13 residues. Here the CDR3 DNA reads TGTGCCAGCAGTTTGGGTAAGGGCCGGGAGCAGTACTTC. As protein: CASSLGKGREQYF.

This clonotype was seen a handful of times. This rearrangement joins TRBV4-1 to TRBJ2-5; D tentatively reads TRBD1 or TRBD2 (6 bases each). Trimming took 0 bases from V and 6 from J, leaving 14 bases between them. This CDR3 has 15 residues. Germline V gene data show CDR1 as MGHRA and CDR2 as YSYEKL. CDR3 nucleotide sequence: TGCGCCAGCAGCCAAGAACCCGGAGGGGGACAGACCCAGTACTTC. This sequence encodes CASSQEPGGGQTQYF.

Only a few counts were recorded for this clonotype. The rearrangement uses TRBV7-4 and TRBJ1-1; unclear D gene. Germline lookup yields CDR1 SGHVT and CDR2 SQSDAQ. Trimming removed 1 base from V and 1 base from J, with 13 bases in between. The length of the CDR3 is 16 residues. In DNA, the CDR3 is TGTGCCAGCAGCTTAGAGGGTTCAGGAAGGAACACTGAAGCTTTCTTT. Translating gives CASSLEGSGRNTEAFF.

J is TRBJ2-3 and V is TRBV11-2; D may be TRBD2 (6 bases). Trimming took 3 bases from V and 1 from J, leaving 14 bases between them. The CDR3 covers 16 residues. Germline V gene sequence: CDR1 SGHAT, CDR2 FQNNGV. DNA for the CDR3: TGTGCCAGCAGCTTTGGACCCGAGCGGGGCACAGATACGCAGTATTTT. Residues: CASSFGPERGTDTQYF. The full variable domain, in which reference TRBV11-2 and TRBJ2-3 provide the parts outside the CDR3, is EAGVAQSPRYKIIEKRQSVAFWCNPISGHATLYWYQQILGQGPKLLIQFQNNGVVDDSQLPKDRFSAERLKGVDSTLKIQPAKLEDSAVYLCASSFGPERGTDTQYFGPGTRLTVL.

The chain has TRBV19 and TRBJ2-2; D unclear. Germline-derived CDR1 and CDR2 are LNHDA and SQIVND (reference sequence). The length of the CDR3 is 12 residues. The V end lost 6 bases, the J end lost 3 bases, and 5 bases lay between the germline ends. This CDR3 is CASRLYTGELFF. The CDR3 DNA reads TGTGCCAGTAGGTTGTACACCGGGGAGCTGTTTTTT.

The chain links TRBV4-1 to TRBJ1-1; possible D gene TRBD1, 5 bases. Looked up from germline, CDR1 is MGHRA and CDR2 is YSYEKL. V lost 4 bases, J lost 3 bases, and 18 bases lay in between. This CDR3 spans 16 amino acids. CDR3 coding DNA: TGCGCCAGCAGCCCCACTAGGGACGGTTGGGACACTGAAGCTTTCTTT. Translating it yields CASSPTRDGWDTEAFF.

The V gene is TRBV7-9, the J gene TRBJ2-7; 8 bases map to TRBD1. The CDR3 sequence is 15 residues long. Per the germline V gene, CDR1 is SEHNR and CDR2 is FQNEAQ (reference sequence). With V trimmed by 6 bases and J by 4 bases, 11 bases remained unmatched. CDR3 sequence (DNA): TGTGCCAGCAGTCCCGGACAGGGAATTTTGTACGAGCAGTACTTC. It is translated as CASSPGQGILYEQYF.

This clonotype was seen once. One junction end does not reproduce the germline sequence, and a read error may be involved. V gene TRBV28 combines with J gene TRBJ2-5, with D possibly matching TRBD1 (6 bases). This CDR3 contains 13 residues. Germline CDR1 and CDR2: MDHEN and SYDVKM. CDR3 loop: CASSPRGSETRYF. The CDR3 DNA reads as TGTGCCAGCAGTCCCAGGGGATCAGAGACCCGGTACTTC.

The V gene is TRBV6-2 or TRBV6-3, the J gene TRBJ2-3; a weak D match, TRBD1 (6 bases). This CDR3 spans 14 amino acids. V lost 5 bases and J lost 6, with 15 bases in between. In germline, CDR1 is MNHEY, CDR2 SVGEGT. In DNA, the CDR3 is TGTGCCAGCAGTGACCGACAGGAGGTGGATACGCAGTATTTT. Translated, it gives CASSDRQEVDTQYF.

The rearrangement links TRBV5-1 to TRBJ2-6; D ambiguous. Germline V CDR1 and CDR2: SGHRS, YFSETQ. The ends were cut back, 2 bases at V and 0 bases at J, with 9 bases in the middle. The CDR3 has 16 amino acids. The CDR3 sequence is CASSFDSGSGANVLTF. CDR3 nucleotide sequence: TGCGCCAGCAGCTTTGACTCCGGCTCTGGGGCCAACGTCCTGACTTTC. Filled out from reference TRBV5-1 and TRBJ2-6, the complete variable domain reads KAGVTQTPRYLIKTRGQQVTLSCSPISGHRSVSWYQQTPGQGLQFLFEYFSETQRNKGNFPGRFSGRQFSNSRSEMNVSTLELGDSALYLCASSFDSGSGANVLTFGAGSRLTVL.

The chain recombines TRBV6-2 or TRBV6-3 with TRBJ2-1; TRBD1 agrees at 9 bases. Trimming at V came to 6 bases and at J to 3 bases, leaving 6 bases not matched to a gene. Germline loops: CDR1 MNHEY, CDR2 SVGEGT. CDR3 length equals 15 residues. CDR3 region: CASRTNRGRYNEQFF. Here the CDR3 DNA reads TGTGCCAGCAGAACGAACAGGGGGCGCTACAATGAGCAGTTCTTC.